The sequence of this T cell receptor (beta chain) was determined in a study of technical replicates of blood from a few donors. V dropped 4 bases and J dropped 6 bases, with 10 bases sitting between them. Germline CDR1 LGHNA, CDR2 YNFKEQ. The CDR3 is 13 amino acids. Sequenced by immunoSEQ multiplex PCR; TCRdb stores in-frame clones only, minus some. The data contain tens of thousands of clones, 93% of them singletons. V usage is TRBV4-2 and J usage is TRBJ2-1; D possibly corresponds to TRBD2 (6 bases). This receptor was identified in a human donor in good health. Sequenced sample: T cells isolated from PBMCs. CDR3 in DNA: TGTGCCAGCAGCCCTGGAGGGCTCAATGAGCAGTTCTTC. This codes for CASSPGGLNEQFF.